The 2 T cell receptor beta chains presented below share a single source sample, sequenced in a study of T cell repertoires in cytomegalovirus infection. One entry per CDR3 protein results from TCRdb running MiXCR on the reads. Found here are hundreds of thousands of distinct CDR3 sequences, approximately 33% of them singletons; the top ten hold roughly 20%. Their specific antigens are unknown. Sequences were derived from cultured PBMCs, sampled from culture after CMV antigen stimulation. The source of these receptors is a human donor in good health (CMV status not recorded). Some clones in this sample may be carry-over from other donors' samples.

This clonotype was picked up a small number of times. The chain links TRBV5-1 to TRBJ1-3; D may be TRBD1 (5 bases). V was trimmed by 2 bases and J by 0 bases, leaving 6 bases between them. The germline gives CDR1 SGHRS, CDR2 YFSETQ. This CDR3 is built from 14 residues. The CDR3 loop is CASSLQDSGNTIYF. CDR3 bases: TGCGCCAGCAGCTTACAGGACTCTGGAAACACCATATATTTT. The whole variable domain, filled in from reference TRBV5-1 and TRBJ1-3, reads KAGVTQTPRYLIKTRGQQVTLSCSPISGHRSVSWYQQTPGQGLQFLFEYFSETQRNKGNFPGRFSGRQFSNSRSEMNVSTLELGDSALYLCASSLQDSGNTIYFGEGSWLTVV.

At least ten counts were recorded for this clonotype. This chain joins TRBV7-8 and TRBJ1-2, with TRBD1 matching over 9 bases. There are 14 residues in the CDR3. V shed 3 bases, J shed 7 bases, and the junction held 6 bases outside the gene matches. Germline V gene lookup returns CDR1 SGHVS and CDR2 FQNEAQ. The CDR3 bases are TGTGCCAGCAGCTTCTCGACAGGGGGGACTGGCTACACCTTC. It specifies CASSFSTGGTGYTF.